This TCR beta chain was observed in a study of early T cells in non-severe SARS-CoV-2 infection. This clonotype was seen at least ten times. Trimming removed 3 bases at V and 9 bases at J, with 15 bases between. Germline V lookup: CDR1 DFQATT, CDR2 SNEGSKA (reference sequence). The CDR3 spans 12 residues. The protocol attached unique molecular identifiers to individual cDNA molecules. Using its own MiXCR run on the 5' RACE reads, TCRdb lists one record per CDR3 protein. The sample records 70,000 to 95,000 distinct CDR3 sequences, approximately 9.1% being singletons. The receptor's source is an adult who was a healthcare worker with PCR-confirmed SARS-CoV-2 infection or an uninfected control (not recorded which). V is TRBV20-1 and J is TRBJ2-7; D may be TRBD1 (6 bases). Material: whole blood. Here the CDR3 DNA reads TGCAGTGCTAGCAGTACCGGACAGTTGCAGTACTTC. Its protein is CSASSTGQLQYF.